This TCR beta chain was retrieved from a study of T cell changes during pregnancy in multiple sclerosis. Assay: immunoSEQ multiplex PCR; the TCRdb copy retains only in-frame clones and omits some. The sample gives fewer than 150,000 clones, about 96% of which show up once; about 0.42% is in the top ten. Specimen: peripheral blood, collected after pregnancy. This TCR was sampled from a female donor with multiple sclerosis, enrolled in a pregnancy study.

Here the CDR3 reads CASSDGTGDYEQYF. DNA for the CDR3: TGTGCCAGCAGTGACGGGACAGGCGACTACGAGCAGTACTTC. The chain carries TRBV6-1 and TRBJ2-7, with 8 nucleotides matching TRBD1. CDR1 and CDR2 (germline): MNHNS, SASEGT. CDR3 size: 14 residues. V lost 3 bases and J lost 3; bases outside the gene matches: 4.